This T cell receptor beta chain was identified in a study of shared clonotypes between healthy human individuals. Study-level points and caveats: Naive CD4 clonotypes were shared across several donors at around 5.4%. Naive subsets typically showed greater estimated richness than memory subsets.

Regarding this clone: What it recognizes is unknown.

The data were produced by immunoSEQ multiplex PCR, yet TCRdb's version contains in-frame clones alone and is incomplete. The data contain over 2 million clones, 85% to 95% of them singletons. The donors, healthy adults who were HIV-negative, had experienced no recent acute infections or vaccinations. This TCR was sampled from a man aged 18 to 29 in good health. Some clones in this sample may be carry-over from other donors' samples. The sequenced sample consisted of naive CD4+ T cells from PBMCs. Subset: CD45RA+ positively selected.

The CDR3 sequence is CASSLESGAVTYEQYF. The CDR3 DNA follows: TGTGCCAGCAGCTTGGAGTCAGGGGCCGTTACCTACGAGCAGTACTTC. The chain employs TRBV5-4 and TRBJ2-7; D perhaps matches TRBD1 (6 bases). The V and J ends lost 0 bases and 2 bases respectively, with 15 bases between them. Germline lookup yields CDR1 SGHNT and CDR2 YYREEE (reference sequence). The CDR3 loop spans 16 amino acids.